This TCR beta chain originates from a study of blood T cells in healthy people across ages. Study results and limitations: Measured against age, TCR beta diversity per million T cells decreased in a roughly linear manner.

A second about 7 to 12 cycle PCR used barcoded and J-beta primers. Through a template-switch adaptor with 12 random nucleotides, each cDNA molecule received a tag. TCRdb processed the 5' RACE reads anew with MiXCR; each CDR3 protein has one entry. The profile covers about 1.8 million distinct CDR3 sequences, with about 50% appearing a single time and over 2% taken by the ten largest. Germline lookup yields CDR1 DFQATT and CDR2 SNEGSKA (reference sequence). Trimming stripped 5 bases from V and 7 bases from J, with 14 bases between. The CDR3 has 12 residues. To note about this clonotype: Its antigen remains unknown.

The sequencing sample was made of blood. J is TRBJ2-5 and V is TRBV20-1; D gene unclear. This clonotype originated in a woman aged 40 to 49 in good health. For the CDR3, the DNA is TGCAGTGCTGGCAGGCTCCTCGGGACCCAGTACTTC. Its protein product is CSAGRLLGTQYF.